These 14 T cell receptor beta chains share one sample of origin, sequenced in a study of control samples from healthy donors and cancer patients. The method was immunoSEQ multiplex PCR; TCRdb's version includes in-frame clones alone and lacks a portion of them. The sample contains about 110,000 clones, roughly 90% of which appear only once. The sample consisted of PBMCs. The receptor source for this set is a woman aged 60-70 years with lung cancer.

The V call is TRBV14, the J call TRBJ1-2, with 8 bases matching TRBD1. The ends lost 4 bases at V and 0 bases at J; junction bases unmatched: 7. Germline V gene lookup returns CDR1 SGHDN and CDR2 FVKESK. CDR3 size: 16 residues. Written as DNA, the CDR3 is TGTGCCAGCAGCCCGCAGGGGGCCGGAGCTAACTATGGCTACACCTTC. Amino acid sequence: CASSPQGAGANYGYTF.

The rearrangement uses TRBV6-5 and TRBJ1-3; D is possibly TRBD1 (5 bases). In germline, CDR1 is MNHEY, CDR2 SVGAGI. The V end lost 5 bases, the J end lost 2 bases, and 10 bases lay between the germline ends. This CDR3 contains 14 residues. Here the CDR3 DNA reads TGTGCCAGCAGTAGCCAGGGAACTGGAAACACCATATATTTT. Protein: CASSSQGTGNTIYF.

CDR3 nucleotides: TGTGCCAGCAGCCGTGCTAGCGGGAGGGAGACCCAGTACTTC. This sequence encodes CASSRASGRETQYF. The chain links TRBV11-2 to TRBJ2-5, with 11 bases lining up with TRBD2. Per the germline V gene, CDR1 is SGHAT and CDR2 is FQNNGV. V lost 5 bases and J lost 5; bases outside the gene matches: 4. The CDR3 covers 14 residues. Supplemented by reference TRBV11-2 and TRBJ2-5, the full variable domain reads EAGVAQSPRYKIIEKRQSVAFWCNPISGHATLYWYQQILGQGPKLLIQFQNNGVVDDSQLPKDRFSAERLKGVDSTLKIQPAKLEDSAVYLCASSRASGRETQYFGPGTRLLVL.

This clone has a single count. Other nucleotide sequences in the sample specify the same CDR3. This chain links TRBV3-1 (or the pseudogene TRBV3-2) with TRBJ2-7, with no clear D. Germline V gene lookup returns CDR1 LGHDT and CDR2 YNNKEL (reference sequence). The germline V and J ends were trimmed by 3 bases and 0 bases, with 3 bases remaining between them. CDR3 size: 12 residues. This CDR3 reads CASSHSSYEQYF. In DNA, the CDR3 is TGTGCCAGCAGCCACAGCTCCTACGAGCAGTACTTC.

The chain carries TRBV12-5 and TRBJ2-6; D is possibly TRBD1 (6 bases). The CDR3 sequence is 15 residues long. V dropped 1 base and J dropped 3 bases, with 7 bases sitting between them. In germline, CDR1 is LGHNT, CDR2 FRNRAP. This CDR3 is CASGLGTVGANVLTF. CDR3 DNA: TGTGCTAGTGGTTTGGGGACAGTTGGGGCCAACGTCCTGACTTTC.

The chain couples TRBV6-2 or TRBV6-3 to TRBJ1-4; D is possibly TRBD1 (5 bases). Looked up from germline, CDR1 is MNHEY and CDR2 is SVGEGT. This CDR3 is built from 14 residues. The V end lost 4 bases, the J end lost 7 bases, and 13 bases lay between the germline ends. The CDR3 DNA sequence: TGTGCCAGCAGTTCGGGACCCCGAGGTGAAAAACTGTTTTTT. It specifies CASSSGPRGEKLFF.

The chain uses TRBV5-4 and TRBJ2-3; D remains ambiguous. V lost 0 bases and J lost 7, with 6 bases in between. Germline CDR1 SGHNT, CDR2 YYREEE (reference sequence). The CDR3 consists of 12 residues. The CDR3 spells CASSLDSNTQYF. The CDR3 nucleotides read TGTGCCAGCAGCTTGGACTCGAATACGCAGTATTTT.

This chain connects TRBV30 to TRBJ1-4; D gene uncertain. CDR3 length: 14 amino acids. The ends were cut back, 0 bases at V and 8 bases at J, with 13 bases in the middle. The germline V gene has CDR1 GTSNPN and CDR2 SVGIG (reference sequence). This CDR3 is CAWSVKPAVEKLFF. CDR3 nucleotide sequence: TGTGCCTGGAGTGTAAAGCCAGCGGTCGAAAAACTGTTTTTT.

The chain recombines TRBV3-1 (or the pseudogene TRBV3-2) with TRBJ2-2; 15 bases align to TRBD2. The CDR3 loop spans 17 amino acids. V was pared by 1 base and J by 5 bases, with 2 bases of the junction left unmatched. CDR1 and CDR2 (germline): LGHDT, YNNKEL (reference sequence). CDR3: CASSQGGLAGGTGELFF. DNA for the CDR3: TGTGCCAGCAGCCAAGGTGGACTAGCGGGAGGGACCGGGGAGCTGTTTTTT.

The rearrangement uses TRBV12-5 and TRBJ2-5, with D possibly being TRBD2 (6 bases). The CDR3 sequence is 17 residues long. V was trimmed by 1 base and J by 3 bases, leaving 18 bases between them. Germline-derived CDR1 and CDR2 are LGHNT and FRNRAP. CDR3 residues: CASGLGHGTSREETQYF. CDR3 nucleotide sequence: TGTGCTAGTGGTTTGGGGCATGGGACTTCCCGGGAAGAGACCCAGTACTTC.

The chain links TRBV5-4 to TRBJ1-1; no clear D. Trimming shortened V by 6 bases and J by 11 bases, and 20 bases separated the two germline ends. Germline values: CDR1 SGHNT, CDR2 YYREEE (reference sequence). The CDR3 loop spans 13 amino acids. CDR3 region: CASTVSGTQDAFF. CDR3 coding DNA: TGTGCCAGCACCGTCTCAGGCACCCAGGACGCTTTCTTT.

V usage is TRBV19 and J usage is TRBJ1-5; 11 nucleotides match TRBD1. J lost 7 bases, V lost 6 bases, and 14 bases had no gene match. The CDR3 contains 17 residues. Germline-derived CDR1 and CDR2 are LNHDA and SQIVND (reference sequence). The CDR3 nucleotides read TGTGCCAGTAGCGACTCCCTGGGGACAGGGGGGATCCAGCCCCAGCATTTT. Residues: CASSDSLGTGGIQPQHF.

The V gene is TRBV27, the J gene TRBJ1-2; D gene ambiguous. V was clipped by 5 bases and J by 4 bases, with 20 bases between them. Germline V gene lookup returns CDR1 MNHEY and CDR2 SMNVEV (reference sequence). This CDR3 spans 16 amino acids. CDR3 sequence (DNA): TGTGCCAGCAGTCTTCGGAGTTCTCGGGGAGGCTATGGCTACACCTTC. As protein: CASSLRSSRGGYGYTF.

The chain carries TRBV27 and TRBJ2-3, with 11 bases identical to TRBD2. The germline V gene has CDR1 MNHEY and CDR2 SMNVEV (reference sequence). J lost 3 bases, V lost 5 bases, and 7 bases had no gene match. There are 16 residues in the CDR3. CDR3 nucleotide sequence: TGTGCCAGCAGTCTACTAGCGGGGGTTGAGACAGATACGCAGTATTTT. Translated, it gives CASSLLAGVETDTQYF.